This TCR beta chain came from a study of T cells in narcolepsy. In the study overall: Enrolled donors included narcolepsy type 1 or type 2 patients and healthy controls.

The assay was immunoSEQ multiplex PCR, and TCRdb's table has in-frame clones only and misses some. The data show around 18,000 clones, with around 70% seen just once and 13% to 15% held by the top ten. Unmatched junction bases numbered 6, after V lost 0 bases and J lost 5 bases. In germline, CDR1 is SGDLS, CDR2 YYNGEE. The CDR3 sequence is 15 residues long. Study results and limitations: Reportedly, autoreactive clonotypes were serially detected in patients' blood but not controls'. Autoreactive HCRT-specific and TRIB2-specific clonotypes were marked in same-patient CSF-versus-blood CD4+ comparisons.

As concerns this clone: Its antigen is undetermined.

The clonotype was recovered from a human donor with narcolepsy. Source material: CD45RA- memory CD8+ T cells from PBMCs. This sequence joins TRBV9 and TRBJ2-5; 8 nucleotides agree with TRBD2. The CDR3 here is CASSVAGGLLETQYF. The CDR3 bases are TGTGCCAGCAGCGTAGCGGGGGGGCTTCTGGAGACCCAGTACTTC. Full variable domain (missing parts from reference TRBV9 and TRBJ2-5): DSGVTQTPKHLITATGQRVTLRCSPRSGDLSVYWYQQSLDQGLQFLIQYYNGEERAKGNILERFSAQQFPDLHSELNLSSLELGDSALYFCASSVAGGLLETQYFGPGTRLLVL.